This TCR beta chain was captured in a study of T cell responses to AZD1222 COVID-19 vaccine. Of note for this clone: Its specificity is not known.

The CDR3 covers 14 residues. Germline CDR1 and CDR2: SGHRS and YFSETQ. Trimming removed 1 base from V and 2 bases from J, with 8 bases in between. The assay was immunoSEQ multiplex PCR, and TCRdb's table has in-frame clones only and misses some. The sample records approximately 140,000 clones, about 91% being singletons. The study, taken as a whole, reports: Spike-specific TCR breadth and depth both grew after two AZD1222 doses.

The J gene is TRBJ2-3, the V gene TRBV5-1, with D uncertain. This clonotype was obtained from an adult who received the AZD1222 COVID-19 vaccine. The specimen comprised peripheral blood, sampled 28 days after the second AZD1222 dose. Written as DNA, the CDR3 is TGCGCCAGCAGCTTGCTACTCGACACAGATACGCAGTATTTT. Translated: CASSLLLDTDTQYF. The entire variable domain, with the rest obtained from reference TRBV5-1 and TRBJ2-3, is as follows: KAGVTQTPRYLIKTRGQQVTLSCSPISGHRSVSWYQQTPGQGLQFLFEYFSETQRNKGNFPGRFSGRQFSNSRSEMNVSTLELGDSALYLCASSLLLDTDTQYFGPGTRLTVL.